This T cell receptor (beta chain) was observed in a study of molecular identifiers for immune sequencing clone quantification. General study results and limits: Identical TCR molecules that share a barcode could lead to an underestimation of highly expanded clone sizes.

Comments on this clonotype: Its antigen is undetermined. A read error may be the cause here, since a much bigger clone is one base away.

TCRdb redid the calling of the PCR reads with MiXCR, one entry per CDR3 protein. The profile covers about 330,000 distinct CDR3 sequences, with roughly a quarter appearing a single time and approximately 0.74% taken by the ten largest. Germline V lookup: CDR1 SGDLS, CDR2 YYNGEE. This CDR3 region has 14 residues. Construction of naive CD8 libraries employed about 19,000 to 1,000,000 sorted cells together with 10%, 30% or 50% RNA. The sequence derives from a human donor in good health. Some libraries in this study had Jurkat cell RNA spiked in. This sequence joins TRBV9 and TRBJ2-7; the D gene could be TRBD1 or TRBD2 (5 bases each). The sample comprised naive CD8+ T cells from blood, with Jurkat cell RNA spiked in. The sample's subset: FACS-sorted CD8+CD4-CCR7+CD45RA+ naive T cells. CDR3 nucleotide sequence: TGTGCCAGCAGCTTAGGGACCGGGTACTACAAGCAGTACTTC. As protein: CASSLGTGYYKQYF.